This T cell receptor beta chain was captured by sequencing in a study of cytomegalovirus exposure and HLA in healthy donors. This CDR3 has 17 residues. CDR1 is SGHAT, CDR2 FQNNGV, per germline. Trimming took off 1 base at V and 1 base at J, with 14 bases between the two ends. PCR involved 60 Vbeta and 13 Jbeta primers. The table came from immunoSEQ multiplex PCR; TCRdb's copy has only in-frame clones and leaves some out. The table shows roughly 190,000 clones, with roughly three quarters occurring only once. The chain recombines TRBV11-2 with TRBJ1-5, with D unresolved. Sequencing was carried out using PBMCs. The sequence was collected from a woman aged 50 to 65 in good health and CMV-seronegative. The CDR3: CASSLGVAVSSNQPQHF. Written as DNA, the CDR3 is TGTGCCAGCAGCTTAGGTGTTGCGGTCTCAAGCAATCAGCCCCAGCATTTT.